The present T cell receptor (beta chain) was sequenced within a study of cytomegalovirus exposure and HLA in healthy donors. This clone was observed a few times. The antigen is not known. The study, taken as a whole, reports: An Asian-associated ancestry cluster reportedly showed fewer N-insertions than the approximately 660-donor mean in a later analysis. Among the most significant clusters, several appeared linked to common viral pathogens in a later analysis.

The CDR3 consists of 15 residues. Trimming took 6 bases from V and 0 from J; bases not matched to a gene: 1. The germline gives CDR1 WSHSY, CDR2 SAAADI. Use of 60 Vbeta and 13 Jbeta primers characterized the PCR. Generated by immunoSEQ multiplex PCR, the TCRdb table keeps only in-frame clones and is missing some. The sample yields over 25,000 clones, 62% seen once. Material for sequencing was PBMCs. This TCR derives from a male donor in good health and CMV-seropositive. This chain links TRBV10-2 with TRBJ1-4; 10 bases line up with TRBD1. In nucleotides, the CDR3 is TGCGCCAGCAGCGGACAGGGGGCAACTAATGAAAAACTGTTTTTT. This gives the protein CASSGQGATNEKLFF.